The text below deals with one T cell receptor (beta chain). Its antigen is currently unknown. The data stem from a study of identical twins. The CDR3 totals 15 residues. The V end lost 1 base, the J end lost 3 bases, and 10 bases lay between the germline ends. Template switching introduced a universal primer site, and the cDNA bore unique molecular identifiers. TCRdb processed the 5' RACE reads anew with MiXCR; each CDR3 protein has one entry. There are approximately 1.8 million distinct CDR3 sequences in the sample; about 30% occur only once, and about 0.25% lies in the top ten. Study-level results: The study found excess low generation probability among twin-shared out-of-frame alpha sequences. Cross-sectional statistical analysis, not tracking of the same donors, underpinned the conclusions. Invariant T cells like MAIT and iNKT could partly confound the zero-insertion analyses.

The chain joins TRBV12-3 or TRBV12-4 to TRBJ2-1; tentative D call: TRBD2 (6 bases). The sample was cord blood. The receptor comes from a newborn girl in good health. The CDR3: CASSLGAGIYNEQFF. In nucleotides, the CDR3 is TGTGCCAGCAGTTTAGGGGCGGGGATCTACAATGAGCAGTTCTTC.